The 32 T cell receptor beta chains given below trace back to one sample, sequenced in a study of human T cells and chemical hapten exposure. TCRdb analysed the RACE reads with MiXCR anew, one entry per CDR3 protein. The sample holds around 130,000 distinct CDR3 sequences, 9% to 10% seen once. Time point reported: healthy volunteer bleed at 2 weeks. The authors' total RNA extraction used unfractionated whole blood. Sequencing used whole blood. The receptors derive from a male donor in good health. Some clones in this sample may be carry-over from other donors' samples.

This clonotype has only a few counts. The V gene is TRBV5-1, the J gene TRBJ2-5, with 15 bases lining up with TRBD2. The CDR3 has 17 amino acids. The V gene's germline CDR1 is SGHRS and CDR2 YFSETQ. V lost 4 bases and J lost 4; bases outside the gene matches: 8. CDR3 loop: CASSQGLAGGGIETQYF. CDR3 nucleotides: TGCGCCAGCAGCCAGGGACTAGCGGGAGGAGGTATAGAGACCCAGTACTTC.

J is TRBJ2-3 and V is TRBV20-1, with TRBD2 identical over 10 bases. The length of the CDR3 is 15 residues. Trimming cost V 1 base and J 6 bases; bases outside gene matches: 7. Per the germline V gene, CDR1 is DFQATT and CDR2 is SNEGSKA (reference sequence). The CDR3 DNA sequence: TGCAGTGCTAGAGGGGTAGCGGGAGGACAGGATACGCAGTATTTT. It yields the protein CSARGVAGGQDTQYF.

The V gene is TRBV12-3 or TRBV12-4, the J gene TRBJ2-2, with D possibly being TRBD1 (6 bases). This CDR3 comprises 15 residues. V lost 8 bases and J lost 1, with 14 bases in between. The CDR3: CASLEQGWNTGELFF. CDR3 nucleotides: TGTGCCAGCTTAGAACAGGGTTGGAACACCGGGGAGCTGTTTTTT.

This clonotype occurred a few times. The V and J genes are TRBV19 and TRBJ2-1, with D perhaps given as TRBD1 or TRBD2 (5 bases each). The germline V gene has CDR1 LNHDA and CDR2 SQIVND (reference sequence). This CDR3 is 16 amino acids long. V was trimmed by 2 bases and J by 5 bases, leaving 16 bases between them. In DNA form, the CDR3 reads TGTGCCAGTAGTATACCCGGGACCCAACTCCACAATGAGCAGTTCTTC. Translation: CASSIPGTQLHNEQFF. Full variable domain (outside the CDR3, taken from reference TRBV19 and TRBJ2-1): DGGITQSPKYLFRKEGQNVTLSCEQNLNHDAMYWYRQDPGQGLRLIYYSQIVNDFQKGDIAEGYSVSREKKESFPLTVTSAQKNPTAFYLCASSIPGTQLHNEQFFGPGTRLTVL.

This clonotype was observed many times. The chain has TRBV28 and TRBJ1-1; possible D gene TRBD1, 6 bases. Trimming left V 3 bases short and J 2 bases short, with 10 bases between. The V gene's germline CDR1 is MDHEN and CDR2 SYDVKM. The CDR3 length is 14 residues. The CDR3 sequence is CASSFPGGNTEAFF. The CDR3 DNA follows: TGTGCCAGCAGTTTTCCGGGGGGCAACACTGAAGCTTTCTTT. Using reference TRBV28 and TRBJ1-1 for the parts outside the CDR3, the full variable domain is DVKVTQSSRYLVKRTGEKVFLECVQDMDHENMFWYRQDPGLGLRLIYFSYDVKMKEKGDIPEGYSVSREKKERFSLILESASTNQTSMYLCASSFPGGNTEAFFGQGTRLTVV.

About this clonotype: One end of the junction is discordant with germline, which a read error may explain. V usage is TRBV2 and J usage is TRBJ2-1, with 10 nucleotides matching TRBD1. The germline gives CDR1 SNHLY, CDR2 FYNNEI. The CDR3 contains 14 residues. The CDR3 DNA follows: TGTGCCAGCAGCCGGACAGGGGGTTTGAATGGGCAGTTCTTC. Protein product: CASSRTGGLNGQFF.

Here the CDR3 DNA reads TGTGCCAGCAGCGGGTCCCAACGATTCGGACAGGGACCACAGCCCCAGCATTTT. It translates to CASSGSQRFGQGPQPQHF. The V gene is TRBV2, the J gene TRBJ1-5; 8 positions agree with TRBD1. The CDR3 length is 18 residues. Germline loops: CDR1 SNHLY, CDR2 FYNNEI. Losses at the gene ends were 6 bases for V and 7 bases for J; bases not matched to a gene: 20.

This clonotype was picked up a small number of times. CDR3 sequence reads: CASSLAQQGGSPLHF. DNA of the CDR3: TGTGCCAGCAGCTTAGCCCAGCAGGGTGGTTCACCCCTCCACTTT. The rearrangement joins TRBV7-9 to TRBJ1-6; D may be TRBD1 (5 bases). Per germline, CDR1 SEHNR and CDR2 FQNEAQ (reference sequence). CDR3 length: 15 amino acids. Trimming removed 0 bases from V and 9 bases from J, with 12 bases in between.

The CDR3 loop is CASSPPGTGSGREDTGELFF. The CDR3 bases are TGCGCCAGCAGCCCTCCGGGGACCGGGAGTGGGCGGGAGGACACCGGGGAGCTGTTTTTT. The J gene is TRBJ2-2, the V gene TRBV4-1; 8 bases line up with TRBD2. Per germline, CDR1 MGHRA and CDR2 YSYEKL. This CDR3 has 20 amino acids. Trimming took 4 bases from V and 3 from J; bases not matched to a gene: 19.

This clonotype was counted many times. The chain is built from TRBV6-2 or TRBV6-3 and TRBJ2-1, with 9 bases identical to TRBD1. This CDR3 has 18 amino acids. The trim removed 5 bases at V and 5 bases at J, leaving 16 bases unmatched. Germline V gene data show CDR1 as MNHEY and CDR2 as SVGEGT. CDR3: CASSTIPPGTGQNNEQFF. The DNA of the CDR3 is TGTGCCAGCAGTACCATCCCCCCCGGGACAGGGCAGAACAATGAGCAGTTCTTC.

Ten or more counts support this clonotype. The V gene is TRBV9, the J gene TRBJ2-1; TRBD1 matches 7 bases. Germline V lookup: CDR1 SGDLS, CDR2 YYNGEE. CDR3 length: 14 amino acids. V trimming: 4 bases; J trimming: 7 bases; junction bases outside the gene matches: 8. CDR3 DNA sequence: TGTGCCAGCAGCCTCGGACAGGCCCCTAATGAGCAGTTCTTC. Protein sequence: CASSLGQAPNEQFF. Full variable domain (outside the CDR3, taken from reference TRBV9 and TRBJ2-1): DSGVTQTPKHLITATGQRVTLRCSPRSGDLSVYWYQQSLDQGLQFLIQYYNGEERAKGNILERFSAQQFPDLHSELNLSSLELGDSALYFCASSLGQAPNEQFFGPGTRLTVL.

This clonotype showed up just a few times. This chain uses TRBV2 with TRBJ1-5; D is unresolved. Trimming pared 3 bases from V and 9 bases from J, leaving 15 bases between. Looked up from germline, CDR1 is SNHLY and CDR2 is FYNNEI. The CDR3 spans 14 residues. CDR3 amino acids: CASSDQSLDLPQHF. The DNA for the CDR3 is TGTGCCAGCAGTGATCAGTCCTTGGATCTGCCCCAGCATTTT.

The chain couples TRBV7-6 to TRBJ1-1; 8 nucleotides line up with TRBD1. V dropped 1 base and J dropped 5; count of bases not matched to a gene: 6. Per the germline V gene, CDR1 is SGHVS and CDR2 is FNYEAQ. There are 15 residues in the CDR3. For the CDR3, the DNA is TGTGCCAGCAGCTTAGGAGGGACAGGTTCGACTGAAGCTTTCTTT. This sequence encodes CASSLGGTGSTEAFF.

At least ten counts were recorded for this clonotype. The chain uses TRBV30 and TRBJ2-7, with 8 positions matching TRBD1. V shed 0 bases and J 4 bases; nucleotides not matched to a gene: 5. Germline V gene sequence: CDR1 GTSNPN, CDR2 SVGIG (reference sequence). The CDR3 is made up of 14 amino acids. The chain's CDR3 is CAWSVGDRGYEQYF. DNA for the CDR3: TGTGCCTGGAGTGTTGGAGACAGGGGATACGAGCAGTACTTC.

The chain carries TRBV10-3 and TRBJ2-7; D not certain. V shed 4 bases and J shed 3 bases, with 16 bases lying between them. This CDR3 contains 15 residues. Germline V gene data show CDR1 as ENHRY and CDR2 as SYGVKD. CDR3 in amino acids: CAISGNSISDYEQYF. In nucleotides, the CDR3 is TGTGCCATCAGTGGGAACTCCATTTCAGACTACGAGCAGTACTTC.

This clonotype came up many times. The genes are TRBV27 and TRBJ2-5, with TRBD2 as a possible D gene (7 bases). Germline assignment: CDR1 MNHEY and CDR2 SMNVEV (reference sequence). This CDR3 has 14 amino acids. Trimming removed 4 bases at V and 5 bases at J, with 14 bases between. CDR3 DNA: TGTGCCAGCAGTTCGGCGGGGGCGGGGGAGACCCAGTACTTC. Protein product: CASSSAGAGETQYF.

This clonotype was recorded at least ten times. The V gene is TRBV7-8, the J gene TRBJ2-5, with 12 positions matching TRBD2. The CDR3 consists of 16 residues. CDR1 and CDR2 from the germline V gene are SGHVS and FQNEAQ. V shed 10 bases, J shed 5 bases, and the junction held 14 bases outside the gene matches. CDR3 loop: CAISLASGGAWETQYF. The CDR3 DNA is TGTGCCATCTCCCTCGCTAGCGGGGGGGCCTGGGAGACCCAGTACTTC.

In this sample, this clonotype turned up many times. This rearrangement joins TRBV6-5 to TRBJ2-7; the match to TRBD1 covers 10 bases. CDR3 length: 14 amino acids. Germline lookup yields CDR1 MNHEY and CDR2 SVGAGI. With V trimmed by 3 bases and J by 4 bases, 3 bases remained unmatched. The CDR3 here is CASSYWTGGYEQYF. As DNA, the CDR3 is TGTGCCAGCAGTTATTGGACAGGGGGATACGAGCAGTACTTC.

In its sample, this clonotype was seen many times. V is TRBV11-2 and J is TRBJ2-2; 9 nucleotides align to TRBD2. The V gene end was trimmed by 5 bases and the J gene end by 6 bases; junction bases not matched to a gene: 19. CDR3 length: 19 residues. CDR1 is SGHAT and CDR2 is FQNNGV in the germline V gene. The CDR3 region is CASSPAVREGLLGAGELFF. The CDR3 coding sequence is TGTGCCAGCAGCCCCGCGGTGCGGGAGGGCCTTTTGGGAGCCGGGGAGCTGTTTTTT.

A few counts support this clonotype. The chain is built from TRBV9 and TRBJ2-1; 11 nucleotides align to TRBD2. Trimming cost V 1 base and J 5 bases; bases outside gene matches: 8. The CDR3 spans 17 residues. Germline CDR1 reads SGDLS; CDR2 reads YYNGEE. The CDR3 region is CASSVLPLAGENNEQFF. DNA for the CDR3: TGTGCCAGCAGCGTACTTCCACTAGCGGGGGAAAACAATGAGCAGTTCTTC.

This clonotype has only one observation. This chain connects TRBV27 to TRBJ2-7; tentative D call: TRBD2 (6 bases). Trimming took 3 bases from V and 1 from J, leaving 13 bases between them. The CDR3 totals 15 residues. Germline-derived CDR1 and CDR2 are MNHEY and SMNVEV (reference sequence). The CDR3 loop reads CASSFGGGRSYEQYF. The CDR3 DNA reads TGTGCCAGCAGTTTTGGGGGAGGACGATCCTACGAGCAGTACTTC.

The chain has TRBV30 and TRBJ2-5; 8 positions agree with TRBD1. With 2 bases clipped from V and 4 bases from J, the junction kept 3 bases outside the gene matches. The germline V gene encodes CDR1 GTSNPN and CDR2 SVGIG (reference sequence). The CDR3 is 13 amino acids. CDR3 sequence (DNA): TGTGCCTGGAGTCTAACAGGGGGAGAGACCCAGTACTTC. Protein sequence: CAWSLTGGETQYF.

The genes are TRBV7-9 and TRBJ2-6; 7 nucleotides align to TRBD1. Germline V gene data show CDR1 as SEHNR and CDR2 as FQNEAQ (reference sequence). The CDR3 consists of 17 residues. Trimming at V came to 5 bases and at J to 0 bases, leaving 7 bases not matched to a gene. CDR3 bases: TGTGCCAGCAGCGGCCGGGACAGAGACTCTGGGGCCAACGTCCTGACTTTC. Its protein is CASSGRDRDSGANVLTF.

This clonotype was picked up many times. This chain joins TRBV29-1 and TRBJ1-1; 9 nucleotides align to TRBD1. Germline V gene sequence: CDR1 SQVTM, CDR2 ANQGSEA. Trimming cost V 7 bases and J 8 bases; bases outside gene matches: 8. The CDR3 runs 12 residues. As DNA, the CDR3 is TGCAGCGGCATACAGGGGGCGTCAGAAGCTTTCTTT. Encoded protein: CSGIQGASEAFF.

This clonotype came up many times. The chain links TRBV11-2 to TRBJ2-3; TRBD2 matches at 9 bases. CDR3 length: 18 residues. Unmatched junction bases numbered 16, after V lost 7 bases and J lost 2 bases. The V gene's germline CDR1 is SGHAT and CDR2 FQNNGV. This CDR3 is CASTLSPGGRALTDTQYF. The CDR3 nucleotides read TGTGCCAGCACCCTCAGTCCGGGCGGGAGGGCCCTCACAGATACGCAGTATTTT.

The CDR3 coding sequence is TGCGCCAGCAGCTTGGGGGGACTAGCGGCGGACGAGCAGTACTTC. It is translated as CASSLGGLAADEQYF. This rearrangement joins TRBV5-1 to TRBJ2-7; 11 bases fit TRBD2. Germline V CDR1 and CDR2: SGHRS, YFSETQ. This CDR3 is built from 15 residues. Trimming cost V 0 bases and J 5 bases; bases outside gene matches: 4.

In its sample, this clonotype was seen many times. The chain combines TRBV5-4 with TRBJ2-1, with 10 nucleotides matching TRBD2. J gave up 6 bases and V 4 bases, and 7 bases lay outside the gene matches. The CDR3 sequence is 15 residues long. Germline V gene lookup returns CDR1 SGHNT and CDR2 YYREEE (reference sequence). The chain's CDR3 is CASSPGLAELNEQFF. The CDR3 DNA reads as TGTGCCAGCAGCCCCGGACTAGCGGAGCTCAATGAGCAGTTCTTC.

In the case of this clonotype: Just one base apart from a much larger clone, this may be a read error. The chain carries TRBV6-5 and TRBJ2-2; D not resolved. CDR1 is MNHEY, CDR2 SVGAGI, per germline. The CDR3 contains 13 residues. The CDR3 region is CVSRPPNTGELFF. The CDR3 coding sequence is TGTGTCAGCCGGCCACCGAACACCGGGGAGCTGTTTTTT.

The V and J genes are TRBV7-2 and TRBJ2-2, with D possibly TRBD1 on 5 matching bases. Trimming removed 5 bases at V and 6 bases at J, with 10 bases between. CDR3 length: 13 amino acids. Looked up from germline, CDR1 is SGHTA and CDR2 is FQGNSA. The CDR3 DNA reads as TGTGCCAGCAGCCCCGAAGGGGCCGGGGAGCTGTTTTTT. Translating it yields CASSPEGAGELFF.

This clonotype was seen repeatedly, ten times or more. The chain uses TRBV5-1 and TRBJ2-3, with 8 bases fitting TRBD1. The ends lost 4 bases at V and 0 bases at J; junction bases unmatched: 10. Germline CDR1 and CDR2: SGHRS and YFSETQ. The length of the CDR3 is 17 residues. CDR3 DNA sequence: TGCGCCAGCAGCCCGGGACAGGAGCTAACTAGCACAGATACGCAGTATTTT. This translates into CASSPGQELTSTDTQYF.

This clonotype was picked up many times. The chain carries TRBV2 and TRBJ2-6; perhaps D is TRBD1 or TRBD2 (5 bases each). Trimming pared 8 bases from V and 0 bases from J, leaving 8 bases between. Germline V gene sequence: CDR1 SNHLY, CDR2 FYNNEI. This CDR3 has 14 residues. CDR3 nucleotides: TGTGCCAGCTGGGACGGCTCTGGGGCCAACGTCCTGACTTTC. Residues: CASWDGSGANVLTF.

The V and J genes are TRBV7-2 and TRBJ2-5; either TRBD1 or TRBD2 may fit D (5 bases each). Trimming removed 8 bases from V and 5 bases from J, with 21 bases in between. CDR1 and CDR2 from the germline V gene are SGHTA and FQGNSA. The CDR3 is 15 amino acids. The DNA of the CDR3 is TGTGCCAGCGTCCCGGGACGCAGGTCAGGGGAGACCCAGTACTTC. Translation: CASVPGRRSGETQYF.